The next 23 T cell receptor beta chains were all read from a single sample in a study of blood T cells in healthy people across ages. It was with a sample-barcoded 5' primer and a J-beta primer mix that a second PCR of about 6 to 12 cycles was run. TCRdb reprocessed the 5' RACE reads with MiXCR, giving one entry per CDR3 protein. The table shows about 640,000 distinct CDR3 sequences, with about 30% occurring only once. The sequenced sample consisted of blood. The receptors were sampled from a woman older than 75 in good health.

This clonotype occurred a few times. This sequence joins TRBV5-1 and TRBJ2-5; possible D gene TRBD2, 7 bases. Germline V gene sequence: CDR1 SGHRS, CDR2 YFSETQ. This CDR3 is 15 amino acids long. The V gene lost 7 bases and the J gene lost 0 bases, with 16 bases spanning the gap. CDR3 loop: CASARGGANQETQYF. CDR3 coding DNA: TGCGCCAGCGCTAGAGGGGGGGCGAACCAAGAGACCCAGTACTTC.

Remarks on this clonotype: Being one base from a much bigger clone, this may be a read error. The J gene is TRBJ1-5, the V gene TRBV18; D ambiguous. The V end was cut by 4 bases, the J end by 4 bases, with 20 bases between. This CDR3 contains 17 residues. The V gene's germline CDR1 is KGHSH and CDR2 LQKENI. CDR3 sequence reads: CASSRSLEGGGNQPQHF. The CDR3 DNA is TGTGCCAGCTCACGGAGTTTGGAGGGTGGAGGAAATCAGCCCCAGCATTTT.

This clonotype has a handful of counts. The rearrangement links TRBV12-3 or TRBV12-4 to TRBJ1-1, with TRBD1 as a possible D gene (5 bases). Between the trimmed V and J ends, which lost 7 bases and 4 bases, there was a span of 22 bases. The CDR3 totals 16 residues. This CDR3 reads CASIRGVSELGTEAFF. For the CDR3, the DNA is TGTGCCAGCATACGAGGGGTGTCAGAGCTCGGCACTGAAGCTTTCTTT.

V usage is TRBV6-5 and J usage is TRBJ2-1; 14 bases are shared with TRBD2. Germline CDR1 and CDR2: MNHEY and SVGAGI. Unmatched junction bases numbered 2, after V lost 2 bases and J lost 2 bases. The CDR3 sequence is 17 residues long. In DNA, the CDR3 is TGTGCCAGCAGTTACAGACTAGCGGGAGGGCCCTACAATGAGCAGTTCTTC. Protein sequence: CASSYRLAGGPYNEQFF.

This clonotype came up a few times. The chain couples TRBV6-5 to TRBJ1-1, with D possibly TRBD1 on 5 matching bases. The CDR3 has 14 amino acids. CDR1 is MNHEY and CDR2 is SVGAGI in the germline V gene. V lost 7 bases, J lost 2 bases, and 14 bases lay in between. The CDR3 loop reads CASIPAGDNTEAFF. DNA for the CDR3: TGTGCCAGCATCCCTGCGGGGGATAACACTGAAGCTTTCTTT.

The gene calls are TRBV20-1 and TRBJ2-7; 11 nucleotides align to TRBD2. Germline trimming cut 5 bases from V and 3 bases from J; bases unmatched to any gene: 6. This CDR3 has 14 amino acids. The germline V gene encodes CDR1 DFQATT and CDR2 SNEGSKA (reference sequence). The CDR3 reads CSALAGGPVYEQYF. The CDR3 DNA reads as TGCAGTGCTTTAGCGGGGGGGCCCGTCTACGAGCAGTACTTC.

This clonotype was recorded many times. The chain employs TRBV3-1 and TRBJ2-7, with a tentative D call TRBD2 (7 bases). This CDR3 is 15 amino acids long. V was trimmed by 1 base and J by 5 bases, leaving 15 bases between them. Germline V gives CDR1 LGHDT, CDR2 YNNKEL (reference sequence). This CDR3 is CASSQGGGGHHEQYF. The CDR3 DNA is TGTGCCAGCAGCCAAGGAGGGGGGGGCCACCACGAGCAGTACTTC.

This clonotype was seen at least ten times. The chain recombines TRBV20-1 with TRBJ2-3; 14 nucleotides line up with TRBD2. Trimming took 1 base from V and 3 from J; bases not matched to a gene: 6. Germline V gene lookup returns CDR1 DFQATT and CDR2 SNEGSKA (reference sequence). The CDR3 extends over 17 amino acids. The CDR3 sequence is CSARARWTSGGTDTQYF. For the CDR3, the DNA is TGCAGTGCTAGAGCGCGTTGGACTAGCGGGGGGACAGATACGCAGTATTTT.

The chain has TRBV3-1 and TRBJ2-1, with D maybe TRBD2 (7 bases). V lost 6 bases to trimming and J lost 6 bases, with 24 bases between them. The CDR3 spans 17 residues. Germline V gene lookup returns CDR1 LGHDT and CDR2 YNNKEL (reference sequence). The CDR3, as DNA: TGTGCCAGCAGTGATCCAAAAGGGGGGGGTGAAGGCAATGAGCAGTTCTTC. This gives the protein CASSDPKGGGEGNEQFF.

This clonotype was counted at least ten times. The CDR3 here is CSARDGRLAGGMEQYF. In DNA, the CDR3 is TGCAGTGCTAGAGATGGGAGGCTAGCGGGGGGTATGGAGCAGTACTTC. J is TRBJ2-7 and V is TRBV20-1, with 11 bases that match TRBD2. Unmatched junction bases numbered 11, after V lost 0 bases and J lost 7 bases. The CDR3 length is 16 residues. The germline CDR1 and CDR2 sequences are DFQATT and SNEGSKA (reference sequence).

This clonotype was observed a handful of times. Possible read error: a much larger clone is one base away. The chain employs TRBV20-1 and TRBJ1-2; D is perhaps TRBD1 (5 bases). From germline, CDR1 is DFQATT and CDR2 SNEGSKA (reference sequence). The CDR3 contains 15 residues. Between the trimmed V and J ends, which lost 1 base and 5 bases, there was a span of 17 bases. The CDR3 DNA is TGCAGTGCTAGAGTAATGGGACGGGGGAGGTATGGCTACACCTTC. It yields the protein CSARVMGRGRYGYTF.

V usage is TRBV5-8 and J usage is TRBJ1-4, with 9 bases lining up with TRBD1. The CDR3 totals 14 residues. Germline lookup yields CDR1 SGHTS and CDR2 YDEGEE. V lost 6 bases to trimming and J lost 6 bases; unmatched junction nucleotides: 6. The CDR3 region is CASTPGQGYEKLFF. CDR3 in DNA: TGTGCCAGCACCCCGGGACAGGGATATGAAAAACTGTTTTTT.

Notes on this clonotype: This may be a read error, as it is one base from a much larger clone. The chain couples TRBV5-1 to TRBJ1-2, with TRBD1 matching 8 bases. Per germline, CDR1 SGHRS and CDR2 YFSETQ. The length of the CDR3 is 13 residues. The CDR3 region has the DNA TGCGCCAACAGCTTGGGACAGGCCTCCGGCTACACCTTC. Its protein product is CANSLGQASGYTF.

The chain has TRBV7-8 and TRBJ2-3; 7 nucleotides match TRBD2. V trimming: 3 bases; J trimming: 4 bases; junction bases outside the gene matches: 10. Germline CDR1 reads SGHVS; CDR2 reads FQNEAQ. There are 16 residues in the CDR3. The CDR3 sequence is CASSFKFWRGSDTQYF. CDR3 in DNA: TGTGCCAGCAGCTTCAAGTTTTGGCGGGGGTCAGATACGCAGTATTTT.

With regard to this clonotype: A clone one base away is much larger, so this may be a read error. This chain links TRBV25-1 with TRBJ2-7; 7 bases line up with TRBD2. CDR1 and CDR2 (germline): MGHDK, SYGVNS. The CDR3 spans 14 residues. V was clipped by 5 bases and J by 7 bases; unmatched bases: 11. The CDR3 protein is CASSSSGASNEQYF. The CDR3 nucleotides are TGTGCCAGCAGTTCCAGCGGGGCCTCCAATGAGCAGTACTTC.

The chain is built from TRBV12-3 or TRBV12-4 and TRBJ2-5, with 9 bases aligning to TRBD1. The end of the DNA aligns better with TRBJ2-7, so the J call may be wrong. The CDR3 covers 13 residues. The CDR3: CASRQGATHEQYF. In DNA, the CDR3 is TGTGCCAGCAGACAGGGGGCGACTCACGAGCAGTACTTC.

The chain recombines TRBV19 with TRBJ2-5; TRBD1 agrees at 9 bases. The J call may be wrong; the DNA end is better matched by TRBJ2-7. This CDR3 contains 13 residues. Per germline, CDR1 LNHDA and CDR2 SQIVND (reference sequence). CDR3 DNA sequence: TGTGCCAGGAGTCCGACAGGGGGCTACGAGCAGTACTTC. Protein: CARSPTGGYEQYF.

This clonotype was observed many times. The CDR3 sequence: CSGEMGTIADTQYF. The CDR3 DNA reads as TGCAGTGGCGAGATGGGGACGATCGCAGATACGCAGTATTTT. This chain uses TRBV20-1 with TRBJ2-3; D possibly matches TRBD1 or TRBD2 (5 bases each). This CDR3 region has 14 residues. V lost 7 bases, J lost 4 bases, and 18 bases lay in between. The V gene's germline CDR1 is DFQATT and CDR2 SNEGSKA (reference sequence).

Details on this clonotype: This may arise from a read error, as a much more abundant clone is one base away. V usage is TRBV5-1 and J usage is TRBJ2-1; D may correspond to TRBD1 or TRBD2 (6 bases each). Looked up from germline, CDR1 is SGHRS and CDR2 is YFSETQ. V was clipped by 3 bases and J by 7 bases, with 14 bases between them. This CDR3 comprises 14 residues. CDR3 amino acids: CASSWDTGTNEQFF. CDR3 nucleotide sequence: TGCGCCAGCAGCTGGGATACAGGGACTAATGAGCAGTTCTTC.

Points on this clonotype: A much larger clone sits a single nucleotide away, making a read error possible. It is likely a read error, because the conserved phenylalanine at the end of the CDR3 is missing. The V call is TRBV5-1, the J call TRBJ2-1, with TRBD1 matching over 7 bases. CDR1 is SGHRS and CDR2 is YFSETQ in the germline V gene. V dropped 3 bases and J dropped 6; count of bases not matched to a gene: 9. The CDR3 spans 15 residues. CDR3 protein: CASSSAGTVGNEQFV. The CDR3 bases are TGCGCCAGCAGCTCCGCCGGGACAGTGGGCAATGAGCAGTTCGTC.

There are many counts of this clonotype. The V call is TRBV3-1, the J call TRBJ1-2; D is undetermined. The CDR3 length is 15 residues. Trimming pared 2 bases from V and 4 bases from J, leaving 14 bases between. CDR1 and CDR2 (germline): LGHDT, YNNKEL (reference sequence). The CDR3 protein is CASSQHSLFLYGYTF. Here the CDR3 DNA reads TGTGCCAGCAGCCAACACAGCCTATTCCTCTATGGCTACACCTTC.

This clonotype was counted a few times. This sequence joins TRBV6-2 or TRBV6-3 and TRBJ1-5; D remains ambiguous. CDR3 length equals 15 residues. The germline V and J ends were trimmed by 8 bases and 4 bases, with 18 bases remaining between them. The germline CDR1 and CDR2 sequences are MNHEY and SVGEGT. The CDR3 coding sequence is TGTGCCAGCGGTAAGGCGACCAGAGTTAATCAGCCCCAGCATTTT. This codes for CASGKATRVNQPQHF.

DNA of the CDR3: TGTGCCAGCAGCTTCTCTGTGCTGAACACTGAAGCTTTCTTT. It is translated as CASSFSVLNTEAFF. V and J are TRBV5-4 and TRBJ1-1; D gene unclear. Germline assignment: CDR1 SGHNT and CDR2 YYREEE (reference sequence). This CDR3 spans 14 amino acids. Trimming shortened V by 2 bases and J by 0 bases, and 8 bases separated the two germline ends. Drawing the rest from reference TRBV5-4 and TRBJ1-1, the complete variable domain is ETGVTQSPTHLIKTRGQQVTLRCSSQSGHNTVSWYQQALGQGPQFIFQYYREEENGRGNFPPRFSGLQFPNYSSELNVNALELDDSALYLCASSFSVLNTEAFFGQGTRLTVV.